These 6 T cell receptor beta chains share one sample of origin, sequenced in a study of response to subunit inactivated influenza vaccine. TCRdb re-derived calls from the RT-PCR reads in MiXCR, one entry per CDR3 protein. The data hold around 580,000 distinct CDR3 sequences, with 14% observed a single time. The material sequenced was PBMCs from blood, taken about 11 days after vaccination. These receptors originate from a man aged 50 to 59 who received an inactivated influenza vaccine.

The CDR3 protein is CASSPTGAATGYEQYF. The CDR3 region has the DNA TGTGCCAGCAGCCCGACGGGGGCAGCTACGGGCTACGAGCAGTACTTC. The V call is TRBV7-9, the J call TRBJ2-7; D possibly matches TRBD1 or TRBD2 (6 bases each). The CDR3 spans 16 residues. CDR1 is SEHNR and CDR2 is FQNEAQ in the germline V gene (reference sequence). The V gene lost 5 bases and the J gene lost 3 bases, with 20 bases spanning the gap.

Many counts were recorded for this clonotype. The chain is built from TRBV20-1 and TRBJ2-5; D remains unclear. V dropped 2 bases and J dropped 0 bases, with 13 bases sitting between them. Germline CDR1 DFQATT, CDR2 SNEGSKA (reference sequence). This CDR3 comprises 15 residues. CDR3 nucleotides: TGCAGTGCTAGACCCATTCGACGGGACCAAGAGACCCAGTACTTC. This gives the protein CSARPIRRDQETQYF.

The table lists this clonotype with a few counts. The chain links TRBV7-6 to TRBJ2-7, with 8 bases that match TRBD2. Trimming removed 5 bases from V and 2 bases from J; junction bases left unmatched: 17. Germline V gives CDR1 SGHVS, CDR2 FNYEAQ. The CDR3 runs 18 residues. The CDR3 is CASSNRGRLTGGAYEQYF. The CDR3 DNA sequence: TGTGCCAGCAGCAATAGAGGGAGACTGACGGGGGGGGCCTACGAGCAGTACTTC.

This clonotype occurred a few times. V usage is TRBV7-9 and J usage is TRBJ2-1, with TRBD1 identical over 7 bases. The CDR3 has 13 residues. After removal of 0 bases from V and 14 bases from J, the junction contained 7 bases not matched to a gene. Germline-derived CDR1 and CDR2 are SEHNR and FQNEAQ (reference sequence). As DNA, the CDR3 is TGTGCCAGCAGCTTAGCGCCTAGGGGGCCGGAGTTCTTC. This gives the protein CASSLAPRGPEFF.

The V gene is TRBV29-1, the J gene TRBJ1-2; tentative D call: TRBD1 (5 bases). The length of the CDR3 is 12 residues. Germline loops: CDR1 SQVTM, CDR2 ANQGSEA. V lost 7 bases, J lost 3 bases, and 12 bases lay in between. This CDR3 is CSALRGDYGYTF. As DNA, the CDR3 is TGCAGCGCCTTGAGGGGAGACTATGGCTACACCTTC.

This clonotype occurred many times. The gene calls are TRBV7-2 and TRBJ2-1, with 7 bases aligning to TRBD2. The ends lost 3 bases at V and 4 bases at J; junction bases unmatched: 3. This CDR3 comprises 14 residues. Germline CDR1 and CDR2: SGHTA and FQGNSA. CDR3 DNA sequence: TGTGCCAGCAGCTTGGGAGCGGGGTACAATGAGCAGTTCTTC. Its translation is CASSLGAGYNEQFF.